This T cell receptor beta chain was recorded in a study of blood T cell repertoires in COVID-19. Clones were sequenced by immunoSEQ multiplex PCR, and TCRdb holds only the in-frame ones, with some missing. Seen here are some 120,000 clones, around nine tenths observed once, and the top ten hold 4% to 5%. This clone was seen a handful of times. The CDR3 has 13 amino acids. CDR1 SGDLS and CDR2 YYNGEE come from the germline V gene. V lost 0 bases, J lost 4 bases, and 6 bases lay in between. The chain uses TRBV9 and TRBJ2-3; TRBD2 might be the D (6 bases). This clonotype was sampled from a man aged 60 to 75 with COVID-19, enrolled during active disease. Sequencing was performed on peripheral blood. CDR3 amino acids: CASSVAGADTQYF. In DNA, the CDR3 is TGTGCCAGCAGCGTAGCGGGAGCAGATACGCAGTATTTT.